What follows describes a single T cell receptor (beta chain). This receptor's antigen is unknown. Per-base quality was not reported, and no clone a single base away is much larger than it. The sample belongs to a study of chemoradiotherapy in HPV16-positive cancers (dated by TCRdb to the early 2020s). Concerning the study at large: Functional T-cell assays on cells from two HPV16-positive patients defined candidate HPV-specific T-cell clones and common TCR motifs. The study asked whether T-cell immunity against the HPV oncoproteins E6 and E7 changes during chemoradiotherapy and whether it affects survival. The candidate HPV-specific TCRs and motifs were subsequently tracked in TCR repertoires obtained from some 80 patients with HPV-related cancers. Summary of the overall study and its limitations: Expansion of candidate HPV-specific clones and E7-related TCR motifs was observed in the tumor microenvironment during treatment, whereas no such expansion was observed for non-HPV-specific T cells. The functional definition of HPV-specific T cells came from only a couple of HPV16-positive patients, and the survival association was reported for HPV16-positive patients. Improved recurrence-free survival in HPV16-positive patients was associated with expansion of HPV-responsive T cells during chemoradiotherapy.

Library construction relied on the immunoSEQ multiplex PCR assay. Held by TCRdb, this immuneACCESS table contains in-frame sequences only and omits some clones. Under half of the omission traces to an unresolved V gene where checked; the cause of the rest is unknown. This sample lists tens of thousands of clones; about two thirds were detected once. The ten largest clones capture roughly 2.6% of the sample. The CDR3 numbers 14 residues from cysteine through phenylalanine. Here the CDR3 DNA is all that survives: 42 bases in frame from base 1. CDR1 and CDR2 (SGHTA, FQGNSA) derive from the germline V gene. At the junction V is shortened by 2 bases and J by 10 bases, with 12 bases in between. Repertoires were sampled repeatedly over the course of chemoradiotherapy, so clonal expansion could be followed in the tumor microenvironment.

The sequence derives from a human donor with HPV-associated anogenital cancer. The specimen was obtained from a patient who underwent chemoradiotherapy. Rearrangement joined TRBV7-2 to TRBJ1-6; 5 matching bases give a weak D call of TRBD1. In nucleotide form, the sequence is TGTGCCAGCAGCTTAAATGGGGGAGGGTCACCCCTCCACTTT. It codes for CASSLNGGGSPLHF.